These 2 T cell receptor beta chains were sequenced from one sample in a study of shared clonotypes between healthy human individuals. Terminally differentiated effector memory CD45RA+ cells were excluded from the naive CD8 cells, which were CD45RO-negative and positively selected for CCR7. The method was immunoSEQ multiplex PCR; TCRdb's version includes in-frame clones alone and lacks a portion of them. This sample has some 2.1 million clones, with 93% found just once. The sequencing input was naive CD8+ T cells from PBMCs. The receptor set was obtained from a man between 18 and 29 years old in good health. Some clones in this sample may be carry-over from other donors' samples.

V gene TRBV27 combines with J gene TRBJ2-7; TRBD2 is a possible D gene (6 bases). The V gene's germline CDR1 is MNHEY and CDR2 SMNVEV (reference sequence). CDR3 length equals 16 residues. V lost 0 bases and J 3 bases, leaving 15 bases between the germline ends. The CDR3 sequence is CASSLSRFGRDYEQYF. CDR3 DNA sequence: TGTGCCAGCAGTTTATCCAGATTCGGGAGAGACTACGAGCAGTACTTC.

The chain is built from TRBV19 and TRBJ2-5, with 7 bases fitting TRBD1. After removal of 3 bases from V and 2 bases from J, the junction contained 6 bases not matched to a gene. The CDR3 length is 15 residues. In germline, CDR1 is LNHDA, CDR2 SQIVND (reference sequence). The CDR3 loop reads CASSMGPGGQETQYF. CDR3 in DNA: TGTGCCAGTAGTATGGGGCCAGGGGGTCAAGAGACCCAGTACTTC. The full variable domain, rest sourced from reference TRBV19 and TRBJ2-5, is DGGITQSPKYLFRKEGQNVTLSCEQNLNHDAMYWYRQDPGQGLRLIYYSQIVNDFQKGDIAEGYSVSREKKESFPLTVTSAQKNPTAFYLCASSMGPGGQETQYFGPGTRLLVL.